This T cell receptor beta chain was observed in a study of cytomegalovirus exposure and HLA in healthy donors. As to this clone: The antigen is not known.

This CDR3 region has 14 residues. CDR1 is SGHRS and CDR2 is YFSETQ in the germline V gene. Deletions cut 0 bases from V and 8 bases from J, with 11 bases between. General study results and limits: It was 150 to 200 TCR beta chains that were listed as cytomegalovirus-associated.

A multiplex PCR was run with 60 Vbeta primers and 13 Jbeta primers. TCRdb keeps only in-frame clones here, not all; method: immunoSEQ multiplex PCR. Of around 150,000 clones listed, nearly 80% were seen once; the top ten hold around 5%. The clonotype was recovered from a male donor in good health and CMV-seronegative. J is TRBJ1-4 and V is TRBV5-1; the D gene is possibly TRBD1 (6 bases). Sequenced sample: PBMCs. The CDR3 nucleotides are TGCGCCAGCAGCTTGGACCAGGGGAAGGAAAAACTGTTTTTT. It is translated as CASSLDQGKEKLFF.